A single sample gave rise to the 12 T cell receptor beta chains below, sequenced in a study of blood T cell repertoires in COVID-19. The data were produced by immunoSEQ multiplex PCR, yet TCRdb's version contains in-frame clones alone and is incomplete. The sample consists of around 310,000 clones, nearly 90% of them appearing once. Sequenced sample: peripheral blood. The receptors stem from a woman in her thirties or forties with COVID-19, enrolled during active disease.

This clone was found once. The rearrangement uses TRBV6-1 and TRBJ2-3; 8 bases map to TRBD1. The CDR3 has 14 amino acids. Per the germline V gene, CDR1 is MNHNS and CDR2 is SASEGT. V lost 2 bases and J lost 5; bases outside the gene matches: 3. CDR3 in amino acids: CASSEQGAGDTQYF. The DNA for the CDR3 is TGTGCCAGCAGTGAACAGGGGGCCGGAGATACGCAGTATTTT.

This sequence joins TRBV28 and TRBJ2-1, with 11 bases fitting TRBD2. CDR3 size: 18 residues. Germline V gene lookup returns CDR1 MDHEN and CDR2 SYDVKM. The J segment lost 8 bases and the V segment lost 3 bases, leaving 15 bases of the junction unmatched. The CDR3, as DNA: TGTGCCAGCAGTTTTATTCCGGGACTAGCGGATGGGACGGATGAGCAGTTCTTC. This encodes CASSFIPGLADGTDEQFF.

The chain uses TRBV3-1 (or the pseudogene TRBV3-2) and TRBJ1-4; the D is unclear. CDR3 length equals 15 residues. From germline, CDR1 is LGHDT and CDR2 YNNKEL (reference sequence). V lost 3 bases to trimming and J lost 3 bases, with 11 bases between them. The CDR3 nucleotides read TGTGCCAGCAGCCAGAGGCAGACGGCTAATGAAAAACTGTTTTTT. Translation gives CASSQRQTANEKLFF.

Only one count was recorded for this clone. V is TRBV20-1 and J is TRBJ1-2; possible D gene TRBD1, 5 bases. The CDR3 loop spans 11 amino acids. V lost 6 bases and J 6 bases, leaving 11 bases between the germline ends. Germline V CDR1 and CDR2: DFQATT, SNEGSKA (reference sequence). The CDR3 loop is CSAPGLDGYTF. The CDR3 region has the DNA TGCAGTGCCCCGGGACTAGATGGCTACACCTTC.

For the CDR3, the DNA is TGTGCCAGCAGTTACACCGGGACAGGCGACGGCTACACCTTC. This sequence encodes CASSYTGTGDGYTF. This chain joins TRBV6-2 or TRBV6-3 and TRBJ1-2; 8 nucleotides match TRBD1. From germline, CDR1 is MNHEY and CDR2 SVGEGT. The CDR3 runs 14 residues. Trimming took 2 bases from V and 8 from J; bases not matched to a gene: 7.

The rearrangement joins TRBV6-5 to TRBJ2-2; 9 bases are a match to TRBD1. The V and J ends lost 6 bases and 2 bases, in that order; junction bases with no gene match: 4. The CDR3 is made up of 15 amino acids. Germline loops: CDR1 MNHEY, CDR2 SVGAGI. CDR3 in DNA: TGTGCCAGCAGCCGACAGGGGGGCAACACCGGGGAGCTGTTTTTT. As protein: CASSRQGGNTGELFF.

This sequence joins TRBV5-4 and TRBJ1-2, with 11 bases aligning to TRBD1. The CDR3 extends over 15 amino acids. V gave up 2 bases and J gave up 4 bases; unmatched junction bases: 4. Germline loops: CDR1 SGHNT, CDR2 YYREEE (reference sequence). The DNA of the CDR3 is TGTGCCAGCAGCTTTCGGGACAGGGGGAGCTATGGCTACACCTTC. Translated, it gives CASSFRDRGSYGYTF.

The chain employs TRBV25-1 and TRBJ2-5; 7 positions match TRBD2. Looked up from germline, CDR1 is MGHDK and CDR2 is SYGVNS. V shed 8 bases, J shed 6 bases, and the junction held 18 bases outside the gene matches. This CDR3 is 16 amino acids long. The CDR3 DNA sequence: TGTGCCAGCCGACTTACCCCTGGGAGGGGACGAAAGACCCAGTACTTC. Translating it yields CASRLTPGRGRKTQYF.

The J gene is TRBJ1-3, the V gene TRBV12-3 or TRBV12-4; D is undetermined. Trimming left V 3 bases short and J 4 bases short, with 7 bases between. The CDR3 consists of 13 residues. The CDR3 is CASSLNGGNTIYF. The CDR3 nucleotides are TGTGCCAGCAGTTTGAACGGGGGAAACACCATATATTTT.

J is TRBJ2-5 and V is TRBV12-3 or TRBV12-4; D unresolved. Trimming took off 6 bases at V and 4 bases at J, with 6 bases between the two ends. This CDR3 is 11 amino acids long. The CDR3 region has the DNA TGTGCCAGCAGCCGAGGAGAGACCCAGTACTTC. Translating gives CASSRGETQYF.

The chain carries TRBV27 and TRBJ1-1; the D is unclear. The CDR3 contains 16 residues. In germline, CDR1 is MNHEY, CDR2 SMNVEV (reference sequence). V was clipped by 4 bases and J by 0 bases, with 15 bases between them. The CDR3 region has the DNA TGTGCCAGCAGTTCATCCTCAGGCGCGATGAACACTGAAGCTTTCTTT. It codes for CASSSSSGAMNTEAFF.

This chain uses TRBV15 with TRBJ2-5; 8 bases line up with TRBD2. The CDR3 covers 15 residues. CDR1 and CDR2 from the germline V gene are LNHNV and YYDKDF (reference sequence). Losses at the gene ends were 3 bases for V and 5 bases for J; bases not matched to a gene: 8. The CDR3 bases are TGTGCCACCAGCAGGGGTCTTGGCGGGGGGGAGACCCAGTACTTC. It encodes CATSRGLGGGETQYF.